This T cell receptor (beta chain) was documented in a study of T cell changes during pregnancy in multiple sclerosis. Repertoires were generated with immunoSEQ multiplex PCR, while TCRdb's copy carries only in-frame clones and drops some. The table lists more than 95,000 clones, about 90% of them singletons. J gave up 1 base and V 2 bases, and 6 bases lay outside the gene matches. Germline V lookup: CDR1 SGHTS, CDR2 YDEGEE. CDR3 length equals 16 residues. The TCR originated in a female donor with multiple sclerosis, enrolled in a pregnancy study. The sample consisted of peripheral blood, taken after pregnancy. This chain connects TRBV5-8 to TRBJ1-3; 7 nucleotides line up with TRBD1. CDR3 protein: CASSFPGTDSGNTIYF. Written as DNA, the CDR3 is TGTGCCAGCAGCTTCCCCGGGACAGATTCTGGAAACACCATATATTTT.